The rows below give T cell receptor beta chains drawn from one sample of a study of T cell responses to AZD1222 COVID-19 vaccine. Profiled with immunoSEQ multiplex PCR; TCRdb holds only in-frame clones, not every one. The sample yields 120,000 to 150,000 clones, 90% to 95% seen once. Sequences were derived from peripheral blood, sampled on day 0 of AZD1222 vaccination. These receptors were obtained from an adult in good health. Each CDR3 is given with its conserved first and last residue. The order of the fields is V gene, J gene, D gene, CDR3 protein. D genes are given only for firm matches.

v_gene: TRBV27; j_gene: TRBJ1-2; d_gene: .; CDR3aa: CASSLSQSRYGYTF
v_gene: TRBV5-4; j_gene: TRBJ1-2; d_gene: TRBD1; CDR3aa: CASSYPGQPYGYTF
v_gene: TRBV4-2; j_gene: TRBJ2-3; d_gene: .; CDR3aa: CASSQEHWQDTQYF
v_gene: TRBV25-1; j_gene: TRBJ2-5; d_gene: .; CDR3aa: CASSELNRQETQYF
v_gene: TRBV27; j_gene: TRBJ1-2; d_gene: TRBD1; CDR3aa: CASSKTGGPYGYTF
v_gene: TRBV19; j_gene: TRBJ2-1; d_gene: TRBD2; CDR3aa: CASSIVAGGPEQFF
v_gene: TRBV5-8; j_gene: TRBJ2-2; d_gene: TRBD2; CDR3aa: CASSLGVLAGTGELFF
v_gene: TRBV6-1; j_gene: TRBJ1-1; d_gene: .; CDR3aa: CASSEDPPRGAFF
v_gene: TRBV15; j_gene: TRBJ2-7; d_gene: .; CDR3aa: CATSPRGDSTYEQYF
v_gene: TRBV7-9; j_gene: TRBJ1-1; d_gene: .; CDR3aa: CASSSPSRDPENTEAFF
v_gene: TRBV12-3/TRBV12-4; j_gene: TRBJ2-7; d_gene: .; CDR3aa: CASSFYVGDEQYF
v_gene: TRBV4-1; j_gene: TRBJ2-7; d_gene: TRBD2; CDR3aa: CASSQDPPTSGSYEQYF
v_gene: TRBV18; j_gene: TRBJ1-6; d_gene: TRBD1; CDR3aa: CASSRDRGQGSPLHF
v_gene: TRBV7-9; j_gene: TRBJ1-2; d_gene: TRBD1; CDR3aa: CASSSSDRGVHGYTF
v_gene: TRBV7-9; j_gene: TRBJ1-5; d_gene: .; CDR3aa: CASSFGSNQPQHF
v_gene: TRBV3-1/TRBV3-2; j_gene: TRBJ1-4; d_gene: .; CDR3aa: CASSLRGAANEKLFF